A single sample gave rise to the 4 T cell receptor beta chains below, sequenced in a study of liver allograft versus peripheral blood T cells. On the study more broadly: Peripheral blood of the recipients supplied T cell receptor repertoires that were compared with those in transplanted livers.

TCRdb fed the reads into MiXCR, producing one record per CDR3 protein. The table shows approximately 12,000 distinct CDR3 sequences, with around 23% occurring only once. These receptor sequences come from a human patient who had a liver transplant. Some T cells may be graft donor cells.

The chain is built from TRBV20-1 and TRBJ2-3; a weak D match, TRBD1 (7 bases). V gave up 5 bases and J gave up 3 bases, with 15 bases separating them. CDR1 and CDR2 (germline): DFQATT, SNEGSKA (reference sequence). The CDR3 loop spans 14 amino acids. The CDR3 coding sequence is TGCAGTGCTGAAGACAGGGCGGGGACAGATACGCAGTATTTT. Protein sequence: CSAEDRAGTDTQYF.

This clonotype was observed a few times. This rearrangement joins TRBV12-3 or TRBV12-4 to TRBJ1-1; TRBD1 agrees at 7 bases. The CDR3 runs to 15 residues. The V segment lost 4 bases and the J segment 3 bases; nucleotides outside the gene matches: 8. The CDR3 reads CASSSTRTGYTEAFF. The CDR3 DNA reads TGTGCCAGCAGTTCCACACGGACAGGTTACACTGAAGCTTTCTTT.

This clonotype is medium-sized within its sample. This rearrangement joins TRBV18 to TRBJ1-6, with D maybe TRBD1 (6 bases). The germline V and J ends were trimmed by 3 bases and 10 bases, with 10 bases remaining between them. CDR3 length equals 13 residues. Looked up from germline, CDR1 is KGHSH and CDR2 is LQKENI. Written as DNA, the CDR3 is TGTGCCAGCTCACCTCGGACAGCCTCACCCCTCCACTTT. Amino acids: CASSPRTASPLHF.

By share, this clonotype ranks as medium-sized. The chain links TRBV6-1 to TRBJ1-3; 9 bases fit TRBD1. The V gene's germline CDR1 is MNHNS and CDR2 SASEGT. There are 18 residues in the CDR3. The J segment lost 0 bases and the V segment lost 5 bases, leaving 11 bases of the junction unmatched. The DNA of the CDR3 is TGTGCCAGCAGTAACACTCGGGACAGGGCGAGCTCTGGAAACACCATATATTTT. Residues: CASSNTRDRASSGNTIYF.